This TCR beta chain came from a study of control samples from healthy donors and cancer patients. Data came from immunoSEQ multiplex PCR; TCRdb stores just in-frame clones and leaves some out. The table lists 120,000 to 150,000 clones, 75% to 95% of them singletons. This clone was observed a single time. The trim removed 1 base at V and 3 bases at J, leaving 13 bases unmatched. Germline V gene sequence: CDR1 LGHNA, CDR2 YNFKEQ. This CDR3 is built from 19 residues. The sequenced sample was blood. This TCR was sampled from a man younger than 35 in good health. The chain carries TRBV4-2 and TRBJ1-5; 9 nucleotides line up with TRBD1. This CDR3 reads CASSQVLRDRVRANQPQHF. The CDR3 DNA follows: TGTGCCAGCAGCCAAGTGCTCCGGGACAGGGTACGGGCCAATCAGCCCCAGCATTTT.